The present T cell receptor (beta chain) was sequenced within a study of response to subunit inactivated influenza vaccine. The germline gives CDR1 SGHNT, CDR2 YENEEA. V lost 5 bases to trimming and J lost 3 bases; unmatched junction nucleotides: 6. This CDR3 contains 15 residues. Comments on this clonotype: Its specificity is unknown.

Whole-study results and caveats: It was suggested by the authors that few new T cells are recruited by each seasonal influenza vaccination.

TCRdb re-called the RT-PCR reads through MiXCR, storing one row per CDR3 protein. Of about 540,000 distinct CDR3 sequences listed, roughly a quarter are singletons. These same data were also listed under a study on T cells expressing NK-cell markers. Per that paper: What made the TCR beta cDNA was 5'RACE template switching with UMIs. Source material for TCR beta repertoires consisted of sorted CD3+CD56+NKG2C+, CD3+CD56+NKG2C- and CD3+CD56-NKG2C+ T cells. The dominant NKG2C+ clonotypes represented roughly 1.0-7.5% of CD8+ T cells in several donors. These clonotypes, the leaders elsewhere, also led the CD3+CD56-NKG2C+ fraction in a few donors.

The gene calls are TRBV11-3 and TRBJ2-1, with 8 positions matching TRBD2. The sample consisted of CD4+ T cells sorted from PBMCs, taken approximately 12 days after vaccination. This receptor was taken from a man aged 50 to 60 who received an inactivated influenza vaccine. CDR3 sequence reads: CASSHMAGGYNEQFF. CDR3 DNA sequence: TGTGCCAGCAGCCACATGGCGGGGGGCTACAATGAGCAGTTCTTC.